The clone carrying this T cell receptor beta chain was seen a handful of times. As processed by the authors: Amplified reference gene primers provided the basis for estimating nucleated cell counts. TCRdb keeps only in-frame clones here, not all; method: immunoSEQ multiplex PCR. The D gene and trimming were derived from the DNA, and the V and J assignments and clone size from that table. The table shows around 180,000 clones, with about 88% occurring only once. The data belong to a study of blood T cell repertoires in COVID-19. Across the study: Both acute and convalescent COVID-19 samples were obtained from the United States, Italy and Spain. PBMCs, B-cell-depleted T cells, or T cells provided the cDNA or gDNA that made up the material.

Germline V gene data show CDR1 as DFQATT and CDR2 as SNEGSKA (reference sequence). With 3 bases removed from V and 3 bases from J, the gap between germline ends came to 12 bases. The CDR3 is made up of 13 amino acids. The material sequenced was peripheral blood. V usage is TRBV20-1 and J usage is TRBJ2-7, with a possible D match to TRBD1 (6 bases). This clonotype originated in a human donor in a cohort sampled during active COVID-19. CDR3 coding DNA: TGCAGTGCTAGTACAGGGCAGTTCTACGAGCAGTACTTC. It codes for CSASTGQFYEQYF.